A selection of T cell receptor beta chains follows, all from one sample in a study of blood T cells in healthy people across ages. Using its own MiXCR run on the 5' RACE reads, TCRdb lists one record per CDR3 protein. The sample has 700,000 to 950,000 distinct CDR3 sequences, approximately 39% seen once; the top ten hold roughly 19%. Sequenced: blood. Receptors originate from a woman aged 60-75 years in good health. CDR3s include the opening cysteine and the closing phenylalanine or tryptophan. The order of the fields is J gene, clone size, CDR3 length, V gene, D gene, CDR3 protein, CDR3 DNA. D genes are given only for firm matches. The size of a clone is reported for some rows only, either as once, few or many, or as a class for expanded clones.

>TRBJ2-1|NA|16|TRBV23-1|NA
CASSQGGNFSYNEQFF
TGCGCCAGCAGTCAAGGGGGTAACTTCTCCTACAATGAGCAGTTCTTC
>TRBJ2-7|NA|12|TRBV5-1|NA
CAGSGQLYEQYF
TGCGCCGGCAGCGGACAGCTCTACGAGCAGTACTTC
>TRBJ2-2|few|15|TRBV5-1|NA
CASSLKVTNTGELFF
TGCGCCAGCAGCTTGAAGGTGACGAACACCGGGGAGCTGTTTTTT
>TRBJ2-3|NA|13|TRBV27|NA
CASSLFRRDTQYF
TGTGCCAGCAGTTTGTTCCGGAGGGATACGCAGTATTTT
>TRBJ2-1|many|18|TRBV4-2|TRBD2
CASSQVIPVLAGGGGQFF
TGTGCCAGCAGCCAAGTTATACCCGTACTAGCGGGAGGCGGGGGGCAGTTCTTC
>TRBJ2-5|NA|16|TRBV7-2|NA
CASSFLARGPAETQYF
TGTGCCAGCAGCTTTCTAGCGAGAGGGCCGGCGGAGACCCAGTACTTC
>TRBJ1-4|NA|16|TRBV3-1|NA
CASSRLSGANGEKLFF
TGTGCCAGCAGTCGACTCTCAGGGGCAAACGGTGAAAAACTGTTTTTT
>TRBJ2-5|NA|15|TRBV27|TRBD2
CASSSSSGERETQYF
TGTGCCAGCAGCTCGTCCAGCGGGGAGAGAGAGACCCAGTACTTC
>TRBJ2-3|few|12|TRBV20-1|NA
CSANVYTATQYF
TGCAGTGCTAACGTTTACACTGCTACGCAGTATTTT
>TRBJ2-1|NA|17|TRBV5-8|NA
CASSLILVSRGYNEQFF
TGTGCCAGCAGCTTGATTTTAGTGTCCCGGGGCTACAATGAGCAGTTCTTC
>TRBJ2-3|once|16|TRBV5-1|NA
CASSSLGGGRTDTQYF
TGCGCCAGCAGCTCCCTAGGGGGAGGCCGCACAGATACGCAGTATTTT
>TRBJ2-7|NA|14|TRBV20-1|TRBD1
CSASYRGRTYEQYF
TGCAGTGCTAGTTACAGGGGGCGAACCTACGAGCAGTACTTC
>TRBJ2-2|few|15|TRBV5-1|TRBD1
CASSRGQEETGELFF
TGCGCCAGCAGCCGCGGACAGGAGGAGACCGGGGAGCTGTTTTTT
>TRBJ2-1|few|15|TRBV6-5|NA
CASRPPGGGHNEQFF
TGTGCCAGCAGACCCCCGGGCGGGGGCCACAATGAGCAGTTCTTC
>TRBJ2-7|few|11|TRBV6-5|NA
CASSYGWEQYF
TGTGCCAGCAGTTACGGGTGGGAGCAGTACTTC
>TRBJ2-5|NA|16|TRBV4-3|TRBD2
CASSQGGLAGVNEQYF
TGCGCCAGCAGCCAAGGGGGGCTAGCGGGAGTCAATGAGCAGTACTTC
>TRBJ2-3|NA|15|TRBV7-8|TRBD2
CASSLGGSLTDTQYF
TGTGCCAGCAGCTTAGGCGGGAGCCTCACAGATACGCAGTATTTT
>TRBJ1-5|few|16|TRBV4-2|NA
CASREQAVAINQPQHF
TGTGCCAGCAGGGAGCAGGCAGTCGCCATCAATCAGCCCCAGCATTTT
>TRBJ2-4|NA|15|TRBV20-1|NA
CGARLPTVAKNIQYF
TGCGGTGCTAGACTTCCTACAGTAGCCAAAAACATTCAGTACTTC
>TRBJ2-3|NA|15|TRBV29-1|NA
CSVAPTGAFTDTQYF
TGCAGCGTTGCCCCCACCGGGGCCTTCACAGATACGCAGTATTTT
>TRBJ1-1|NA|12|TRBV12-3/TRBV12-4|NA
CASGIMNTEAFF
TGTGCCAGCGGGATCATGAACACTGAAGCTTTCTTT
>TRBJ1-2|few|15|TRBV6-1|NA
CASSDRGDGNYGYTF
TGTGCCAGCAGCGACAGAGGGGACGGGAACTATGGCTACACCTTC
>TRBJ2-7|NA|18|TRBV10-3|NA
CAISESGQGRGRTHEQYF
TGTGCCATCAGTGAGTCTGGTCAGGGGAGGGGTCGAACGCACGAGCAGTACTTC
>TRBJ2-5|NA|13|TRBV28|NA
CASSDPGQETQYF
TGTGCCAGCAGTGACCCGGGACAAGAGACCCAGTACTTC
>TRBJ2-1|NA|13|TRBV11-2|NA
CASSLSTVNEQFF
TGTGCCAGCAGCTTATCAACAGTAAATGAGCAGTTCTTC
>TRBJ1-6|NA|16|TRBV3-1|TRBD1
CASSQVGAGGNSPLHF
TGTGCCAGCAGCCAAGTTGGGGCAGGGGGAAATTCACCCCTCCACTTT
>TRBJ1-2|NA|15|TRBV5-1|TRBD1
CASWVDRATNYGYTF
TGCGCCAGCTGGGTCGACAGGGCGACTAACTATGGCTACACCTTC
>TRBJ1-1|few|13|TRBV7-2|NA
CASSLGGHTEAFF
TGTGCCAGCAGCTTAGGGGGTCACACTGAAGCTTTCTTT
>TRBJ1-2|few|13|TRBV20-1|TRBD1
CSARPGGYYGYTF
TGCAGTGCTAGACCAGGGGGCTACTATGGCTACACCTTC
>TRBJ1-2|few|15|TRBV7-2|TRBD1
CASSLDRVQRYGYTF
TGTGCCAGCAGCTTGGACAGGGTTCAACGGTATGGCTACACCTTC
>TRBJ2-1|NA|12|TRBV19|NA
CASSVQGREQFF
TGTGCCAGTTCGGTACAGGGACGTGAGCAGTTCTTC
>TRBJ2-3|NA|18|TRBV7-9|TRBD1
CATASDRIGKGPTDTQYF
TGTGCCACCGCCTCGGACAGGATAGGAAAGGGGCCCACAGATACGCAGTATTTT
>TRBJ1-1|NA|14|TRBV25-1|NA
CASSGMVMNTEAFF
TGTGCCAGCAGCGGGATGGTTATGAACACTGAAGCTTTCTTT
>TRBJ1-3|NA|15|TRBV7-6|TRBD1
CAGSPWTGEGNTIYF
TGTGCCGGCAGCCCGTGGACAGGGGAGGGAAACACCATATATTTT
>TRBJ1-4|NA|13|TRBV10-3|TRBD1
CAISGTGDEKLFF
TGTGCCATCAGCGGGACAGGGGATGAAAAACTGTTTTTT
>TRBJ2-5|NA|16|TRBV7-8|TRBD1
CASSTSQGARGKTQYF
TGTGCCAGCAGCACAAGTCAGGGGGCCCGGGGAAAGACCCAGTACTTC
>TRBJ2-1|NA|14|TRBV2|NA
CASTPDRSYNEQFF
TGTGCCAGCACCCCAGACAGGTCTTACAATGAGCAGTTCTTC
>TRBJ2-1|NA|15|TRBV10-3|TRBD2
CAISRLAGGSGEQFF
TGTGCCATCAGCCGACTAGCGGGAGGGAGCGGTGAGCAGTTCTTC
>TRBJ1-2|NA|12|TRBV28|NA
CASSSGDGGYTF
TGTGCCAGCAGTTCCGGCGACGGGGGCTACACCTTC
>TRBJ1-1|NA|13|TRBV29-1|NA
CSVQERRGTEAFF
TGCAGCGTCCAAGAACGCAGGGGCACTGAAGCTTTCTTT